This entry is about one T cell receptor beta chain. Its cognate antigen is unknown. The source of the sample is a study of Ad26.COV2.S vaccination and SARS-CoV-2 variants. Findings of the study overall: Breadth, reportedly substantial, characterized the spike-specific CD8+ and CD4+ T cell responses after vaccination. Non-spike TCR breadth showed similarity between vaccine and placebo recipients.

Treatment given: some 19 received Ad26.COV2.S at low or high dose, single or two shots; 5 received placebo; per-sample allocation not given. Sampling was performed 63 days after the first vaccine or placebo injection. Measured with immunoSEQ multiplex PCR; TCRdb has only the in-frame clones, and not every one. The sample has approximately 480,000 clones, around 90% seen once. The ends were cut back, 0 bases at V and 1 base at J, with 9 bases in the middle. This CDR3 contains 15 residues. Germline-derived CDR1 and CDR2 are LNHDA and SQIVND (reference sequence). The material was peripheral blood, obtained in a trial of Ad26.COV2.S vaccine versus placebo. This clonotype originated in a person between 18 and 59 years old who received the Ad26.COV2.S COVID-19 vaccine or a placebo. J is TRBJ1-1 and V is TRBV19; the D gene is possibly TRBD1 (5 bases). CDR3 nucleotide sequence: TGTGCCAGTAGTATAGACAGGGCGCCGAACACTGAAGCTTTCTTT. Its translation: CASSIDRAPNTEAFF. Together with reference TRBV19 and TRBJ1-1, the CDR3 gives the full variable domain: DGGITQSPKYLFRKEGQNVTLSCEQNLNHDAMYWYRQDPGQGLRLIYYSQIVNDFQKGDIAEGYSVSREKKESFPLTVTSAQKNPTAFYLCASSIDRAPNTEAFFGQGTRLTVV.